This T cell receptor (beta chain) stems from a study of cytomegalovirus exposure and HLA in healthy donors. Likely unrecorded immune exposures existed in these nominally healthy donors. Use of 60 Vbeta and 13 Jbeta primers characterized the PCR. Repertoires were generated with immunoSEQ multiplex PCR, while TCRdb's copy carries only in-frame clones and drops some. The sample carries some 240,000 clones, almost 80% recorded once. Broader study findings: When the data were analyzed later, several of the most significant clusters appeared to be linked to common viral pathogens. What was likely a sequencing artifact was a cluster of highly shared sequence variants.

The trim removed 3 bases at V and 0 bases at J, leaving 3 bases unmatched. CDR1 and CDR2 from the germline V gene are SGHRS and YFSETQ. CDR3 size: 15 residues. As for this clone: Its antigen is unidentified.

Source material: PBMCs. The source of this sequence is a male donor in good health and CMV-seronegative. The chain recombines TRBV5-1 with TRBJ1-1, with 9 positions matching TRBD1. CDR3 loop: CASSSGTGMNTEAFF. The CDR3 region has the DNA TGCGCCAGCAGCTCAGGGACAGGGATGAACACTGAAGCTTTCTTT.